A selection of T cell receptor beta chains follows, all from one sample in a study of blood T cell repertoires in COVID-19. Here immunoSEQ multiplex PCR was the method, and the copy in TCRdb shows in-frame clones only, minus some. The sample has tens of thousands of clones; around nine tenths are singletons. Source material: peripheral blood. These TCRs come from a woman of 80 years or more with acute or convalescent COVID-19. The conserved cysteine and the conserved F or W are not part of the CDR3 here. The order of the fields is V gene, CDR3 protein.

TRBV5-4	ASSGGQGSSPLH
TRBV7-6	ASSLPAGTSSIEQF
TRBV15	ATSPQVTGDTQY
TRBV3-1/TRBV3-2	ASSPDRGPREQY
TRBV4-1	ASSQDVSEDTEAF
TRBV6-5	ASQLAQRTDTQY
TRBV5-1	ASSFTSGGQETQY
TRBV4-1	ASSLGTSGNEQF
TRBV5-1	ASSSGGQNTGELF
TRBV5-4	ASSALEVKVAEAF
TRBV6-5	ASRKAQGGETQY
TRBV18	ASSSDWTGGEAF
TRBV6-5	ASTKPSGGYNEQF
TRBV6-6	ASSYRGASTDTQY
TRBV3-1/TRBV3-2	ASSQDRNPGQLYGYT
TRBV5-1	ASSAGTRTDDEQF
TRBV4-2	ASSPDGRGGTDTQY
TRBV7-6	ASSLALRGDNEQF
TRBV7-9	ASSLDMETGELF
TRBV19	ASSMSKTFYNEQF
TRBV2	ASSERGSSGANVLT
TRBV4-1	ASSQEGQGRGYT
TRBV29-1	SVQETGGSEKLF
TRBV3-1/TRBV3-2	ASSRRTSGGATDTQY
TRBV15	ATSPGAYRNEQY
TRBV6-1	ASSEDRIRDYGYT
TRBV5-8	ASRSRGEETQY
TRBV19	ASRLSGNTIY
TRBV5-1	ASRAGVTGDQPQH
TRBV3-1/TRBV3-2	ASSFLGLNQETQY
TRBV3-1/TRBV3-2	ASSPGFYSNQPQH
TRBV19	ASSGGTGDTQY
TRBV5-1	ASSLSGDRSGELF
TRBV7-2	ASSPNSNQPQH
TRBV7-9	ASSLHRGDSSGANVLT
TRBV6-4	ASSATVGALNTEAF
TRBV6-1	ASSEIGAGNTIY
TRBV5-4	ASSTGTGGGYEQY
TRBV19	ASSIPGQYSEAF
TRBV10-1	ASSDQGQTPQF
TRBV3-1/TRBV3-2	ASSQEAGARNEKLF
TRBV19	ASSPRQAATQY
TRBV19	ASRGTGTDTQY
TRBV21-1	ASNMDRGSMNTEAF
TRBV7-6	ASSLATSWDNEQF
TRBV4-1	ASSQGQGEETQY